The 16 T cell receptor beta chains listed next were all sequenced from one sample in a study of blood T cell repertoires in COVID-19. Profiled with immunoSEQ multiplex PCR; TCRdb holds only in-frame clones, not every one. The table lists approximately 330,000 clones, roughly 90% of them singletons. Sequenced: peripheral blood. The source is a man aged 25 to 45 with COVID-19, enrolled during active disease.

Only one count was recorded for this clone. The chain joins TRBV9 to TRBJ2-2; D may be TRBD2 (5 bases). Per the germline V gene, CDR1 is SGDLS and CDR2 is YYNGEE. The CDR3 has 14 residues. Between the trimmed V and J ends, which lost 4 bases and 1 base, there was a span of 8 bases. Here the CDR3 reads CASSQEVNTGELFF. Here the CDR3 DNA reads TGTGCCAGCAGCCAGGAGGTGAACACCGGGGAGCTGTTTTTT.

The chain has TRBV10-1 and TRBJ2-7; perhaps TRBD1 as D (5 bases). V was cut by 6 bases and J by 2 bases, with 8 bases left in between. The CDR3 extends over 12 amino acids. Germline CDR1 is WNHNN and CDR2 is SYGVQD (reference sequence). CDR3 sequence reads: CASRETAYEQYF. For the CDR3, the DNA is TGCGCCAGCAGGGAGACAGCCTACGAGCAGTACTTC.

This clone has only a few counts. The same CDR3 also results from other DNA sequences found in this sample. The chain uses TRBV5-1 and TRBJ1-1; D remains unclear. V lost 0 bases, J lost 4 bases, and 4 bases lay in between. The germline V gene has CDR1 SGHRS and CDR2 YFSETQ. This CDR3 region has 12 residues. CDR3 nucleotide sequence: TGCGCCAGCAGCTTGGGGAGCACTGAAGCTTTCTTT. Translated: CASSLGSTEAFF.

The chain recombines TRBV28 with TRBJ1-4; D gene ambiguous. The CDR3 spans 14 residues. CDR1 is MDHEN and CDR2 is SYDVKM in the germline V gene. The germline V and J ends were trimmed by 10 bases and 4 bases, with 16 bases remaining between them. CDR3 coding DNA: TGTGCCACCAAGAGCGGCGGCGTTAATGAAAAACTGTTTTTT. Translation gives CATKSGGVNEKLFF.

This chain joins TRBV10-3 and TRBJ1-5, with D unclear. Per the germline V gene, CDR1 is ENHRY and CDR2 is SYGVKD. This CDR3 contains 14 residues. The ends were cut back, 2 bases at V and 1 base at J, with 6 bases in the middle. The CDR3 DNA follows: TGTGCCATCAGTGAGGACAACAGCAATCAGCCCCAGCATTTT. It yields the protein CAISEDNSNQPQHF.

This clone came up a few times. The chain is built from TRBV5-4 and TRBJ2-5; 8 bases match TRBD1. Germline CDR1 reads SGHNT; CDR2 reads YYREEE (reference sequence). The CDR3 spans 14 residues. Trimming cost V 4 bases and J 0 bases; bases outside gene matches: 2. CDR3 nucleotides: TGTGCCAGCAGCACACAGGGGGACCAAGAGACCCAGTACTTC. Translating gives CASSTQGDQETQYF.

This rearrangement joins TRBV7-9 to TRBJ2-1, with TRBD1 matching over 10 bases. CDR1 SEHNR and CDR2 FQNEAQ come from the germline V gene (reference sequence). The CDR3 sequence is 15 residues long. V was clipped by 5 bases and J by 6 bases; unmatched bases: 7. CDR3 in amino acids: CASSAWDRGGNEQFF. CDR3 bases: TGTGCCAGCAGCGCTTGGGACAGGGGAGGCAATGAGCAGTTCTTC.

CDR3 sequence: CASSYTGTGSAGELFF. CDR3 in DNA: TGTGCCAGCAGCTACACCGGGACAGGGTCCGCCGGGGAGCTGTTTTTT. V is TRBV7-3 and J is TRBJ2-2, with TRBD1 matching over 9 bases. Germline V gene sequence: CDR1 SGHTA, CDR2 FQGTGA. After removal of 4 bases from V and 6 bases from J, the junction contained 9 bases not matched to a gene. This CDR3 is built from 16 residues.

This chain uses TRBV3-1 (or the pseudogene TRBV3-2) with TRBJ1-2, with a possible D match to TRBD1 (6 bases). This CDR3 has 14 residues. V was cut by 2 bases and J by 0 bases, with 7 bases left in between. Germline V gene data show CDR1 as LGHDT and CDR2 as YNNKEL (reference sequence). The CDR3 region has the DNA TGTGCCAGCAGCCAAAGGGGGTCTAACTATGGCTACACCTTC. It translates to CASSQRGSNYGYTF.

The chain couples TRBV27 to TRBJ2-1, with TRBD1 matching over 7 bases. CDR3 length: 15 residues. Germline loops: CDR1 MNHEY, CDR2 SMNVEV (reference sequence). With V trimmed by 3 bases and J by 3 bases, 5 bases remained unmatched. Written as DNA, the CDR3 is TGTGCCAGCAGTTTGACAGGGCCGCTCTACAATGAGCAGTTCTTC. This encodes CASSLTGPLYNEQFF.

V is TRBV7-6 and J is TRBJ1-1; 10 positions match TRBD1. The ends lost 4 bases at V and 5 bases at J; junction bases unmatched: 10. CDR1 SGHVS and CDR2 FNYEAQ come from the germline V gene. The CDR3 totals 16 residues. CDR3 residues: CASSSLPGQGRTEAFF. CDR3 DNA sequence: TGTGCCAGCAGCTCTTTACCGGGACAGGGGAGGACTGAAGCTTTCTTT.

The rearrangement uses TRBV11-2 and TRBJ2-3; D gene uncertain. The germline V gene encodes CDR1 SGHAT and CDR2 FQNNGV. The germline V and J ends were trimmed by 1 base and 1 base, with 6 bases remaining between them. CDR3 length: 14 amino acids. The CDR3 DNA is TGTGCCAGCAGCTTAGGTCAGGGCACAGATACGCAGTATTTT. Protein product: CASSLGQGTDTQYF.

The rearrangement joins TRBV29-1 to TRBJ2-1; 10 nucleotides match TRBD1. CDR3 size: 17 residues. Trimming cost V 7 bases and J 1 base; bases outside gene matches: 13. Germline V gene sequence: CDR1 SQVTM, CDR2 ANQGSEA. Written as DNA, the CDR3 is TGCAGCGGTAGATCGGGACAGGGGACAAGGTCCTACAATGAGCAGTTCTTC. This encodes CSGRSGQGTRSYNEQFF.

The rearrangement uses TRBV5-1 and TRBJ2-2, with TRBD2 as a possible D gene (5 bases). The CDR3 has 15 residues. Trimming shortened V by 4 bases and J by 0 bases, and 10 bases separated the two germline ends. Germline CDR1 reads SGHRS; CDR2 reads YFSETQ. The CDR3: CASSGGLANTGELFF. In DNA, the CDR3 is TGCGCCAGCAGCGGAGGACTCGCGAACACCGGGGAGCTGTTTTTT.

This CDR3 is CASSPTGTNQPQHF. Here the CDR3 DNA reads TGCGCCAGCTCCCCGACAGGGACCAATCAGCCCCAGCATTTT. The rearrangement uses TRBV5-1 and TRBJ1-5, with 7 bases matching TRBD1. There are 14 residues in the CDR3. The germline V gene has CDR1 SGHRS and CDR2 YFSETQ. Trimming cost V 7 bases and J 3 bases; bases outside gene matches: 7.

This clone was seen only a few times. The chain has TRBV2 and TRBJ2-4; 7 bases line up with TRBD1. Germline V lookup: CDR1 SNHLY, CDR2 FYNNEI. V dropped 4 bases and J dropped 3; count of bases not matched to a gene: 15. This CDR3 contains 18 residues. The CDR3 spells CASSVGGPSPRGKNIQYF. As DNA, the CDR3 is TGTGCCAGCAGTGTAGGGGGCCCATCTCCTCGTGGCAAAAACATTCAGTACTTC. The complete variable domain, with remaining parts taken from reference TRBV2 and TRBJ2-4, reads EPEVTQTPSHQVTQMGQEVILRCVPISNHLYFYWYRQILGQKVEFLVSFYNNEISEKSEIFDDQFSVERPDGSNFTLKIRSTKLEDSAMYFCASSVGGPSPRGKNIQYFGAGTRLSVL.